This T cell receptor beta chain was documented in a study of a mutant IDH1 vaccine in newly diagnosed glioma. Some clones are missing from TCRdb's copy, which holds only in-frame ones; the method was immunoSEQ multiplex PCR. Among around 44,000 clones listed, roughly 84% were seen once. The time point is: week 35, safety follow-up. The content of each vaccine dose was 300 ug of mutant IDH1 20-mer peptide, and topical imiquimod accompanied it. Germline V gene sequence: CDR1 SGDLS, CDR2 YYNGEE. Trimming removed 5 bases from V and 2 bases from J; junction bases left unmatched: 9. The CDR3 runs to 15 residues. Study-wide results and limits: Of the patients, less than 95% had vaccine-induced immune responses.

To note about this clone: The antigen is unknown.

V and J are TRBV9 and TRBJ2-5; 7 nucleotides line up with TRBD2. The receptor's source is a man in his forties with glioma. The sequencing here drew on PBMCs, taken from a glioma patient whose treatment included an IDH1 peptide vaccine. The CDR3: CASSPGTIIQETQYF. The CDR3 coding sequence is TGTGCCAGCAGTCCCGGGACTATAATACAAGAGACCCAGTACTTC.